These 27 T cell receptor beta chains were all obtained from the same sample, sequenced in a study of CD8+ T cells in alopecia areata. Investigators isolated RNA and reverse transcribed it into cDNA to act as the sequencing template. Only in-frame clones appear in the TCRdb table, and some are missing; sequencing was by immunoSEQ multiplex PCR. The sample carries some 170,000 clones, less than 80% recorded once. The sequenced sample was CD8+ T cells sorted from blood, obtained at week 0. The receptors shown here come from a human donor with alopecia areata.

The V call is TRBV2, the J call TRBJ2-3; 10 nucleotides line up with TRBD2. Trimming removed 8 bases from V and 3 bases from J; junction bases left unmatched: 11. This CDR3 region has 16 residues. The germline V gene encodes CDR1 SNHLY and CDR2 FYNNEI. CDR3 nucleotides: TGTGCCAGCCATGATTGGGCTAGCGGGGGTACAGATACGCAGTATTTT. Translating it yields CASHDWASGGTDTQYF.

Only a few counts were recorded for this clone. This sequence joins TRBV6-1 and TRBJ1-5; the D gene is possibly TRBD1 (6 bases). V lost 4 bases to trimming and J lost 4 bases, with 20 bases between them. Germline lookup yields CDR1 MNHNS and CDR2 SASEGT. This CDR3 spans 17 amino acids. This chain's CDR3 is CASSGRVYRVGNQPQHF. CDR3 DNA sequence: TGTGCCAGCAGTGGGAGAGTCTACAGGGTTGGGAATCAGCCCCAGCATTTT.

The rearrangement joins TRBV7-2 to TRBJ2-5, with D possibly TRBD1 on 6 matching bases. The CDR3 extends over 14 amino acids. Per the germline V gene, CDR1 is SGHTA and CDR2 is FQGNSA. Deletions cut 3 bases from V and 5 bases from J, with 13 bases between. The CDR3: CASSFGGPDETQYF. The CDR3 DNA sequence: TGTGCCAGCAGCTTTGGGGGCCCCGACGAGACCCAGTACTTC.

The J gene is TRBJ1-3, the V gene TRBV15; D is possibly TRBD1 (5 bases). Trimming shortened V by 4 bases and J by 0 bases, and 10 bases separated the two germline ends. This CDR3 spans 15 amino acids. The germline CDR1 and CDR2 sequences are LNHNV and YYDKDF (reference sequence). The CDR3 region has the DNA TGTGCCACCAGCACAAGACAGAACTCTGGAAACACCATATATTTT. It is translated as CATSTRQNSGNTIYF.

The chain employs TRBV6-5 and TRBJ2-7, with TRBD2 identical over 10 bases. The V and J ends lost 4 bases and 6 bases, in that order; junction bases with no gene match: 6. Germline values: CDR1 MNHEY, CDR2 SVGAGI. CDR3 length: 14 residues. CDR3 DNA: TGTGCCAGCAGTTTAGCGGGGGGATACGTCGAGCAGTACTTC. It codes for CASSLAGGYVEQYF.

The V call is TRBV4-2, the J call TRBJ2-5, with D hard to call. The V end was cut by 1 base, the J end by 0 bases, with 9 bases between. This CDR3 comprises 15 residues. Germline loops: CDR1 LGHNA, CDR2 YNFKEQ. CDR3 DNA sequence: TGTGCCAGCAGCCAAGCCTCAGGCAACCAAGAGACCCAGTACTTC. It encodes CASSQASGNQETQYF.

The chain has TRBV5-6 and TRBJ2-3, with 8 bases fitting TRBD2. The J segment lost 3 bases and the V segment lost 0 bases, leaving 9 bases of the junction unmatched. Germline CDR1 is SGHDT and CDR2 is YYEEEE. The CDR3 has 17 amino acids. The CDR3 region has the DNA TGTGCCAGCAGCTTGGGTCTTGGCGGGGGGTTTACAGATACGCAGTATTTT. This encodes CASSLGLGGGFTDTQYF.

The chain has TRBV10-3 and TRBJ1-2; D perhaps matches TRBD1 (5 bases). CDR3 length: 13 amino acids. CDR1 and CDR2 (germline): ENHRY, SYGVKD. Trimming removed 3 bases at V and 2 bases at J, with 7 bases between. For the CDR3, the DNA is TGTGCCATCAGTGATGGGGGGAACTATGGCTACACCTTC. This encodes CAISDGGNYGYTF.

The rearrangement joins TRBV15 to TRBJ2-3, with D tentatively TRBD1 (6 bases). CDR1 is LNHNV, CDR2 YYDKDF, per germline (reference sequence). V lost 3 bases, J lost 0 bases, and 13 bases lay in between. The CDR3 length is 16 residues. CDR3 DNA: TGTGCCACCAGCAGCGAGACAGGTTCTAGCACAGATACGCAGTATTTT. It encodes CATSSETGSSTDTQYF. Complete variable domain (other parts from reference TRBV15 and TRBJ2-3): DAMVIQNPRYQVTQFGKPVTLSCSQTLNHNVMYWYQQKSSQAPKLLFHYYDKDFNNEADTPDNFQSRRPNTSFCFLDIRSPGLGDTAMYLCATSSETGSSTDTQYFGPGTRLTVL.

The V and J genes are TRBV6-6 and TRBJ2-3; D possibly matches TRBD1 or TRBD2 (6 bases each). Germline assignment: CDR1 MNHNY and CDR2 SVGAGI (reference sequence). V was cut by 5 bases and J by 0 bases, with 12 bases left in between. The CDR3 totals 15 residues. The CDR3 coding sequence is TGTGCCAGCAGTCACACAGGGACTAGCACAGATACGCAGTATTTT. Protein sequence: CASSHTGTSTDTQYF.

This rearrangement joins TRBV10-3 to TRBJ2-3, with 12 bases that match TRBD2. Germline CDR1 reads ENHRY; CDR2 reads SYGVKD. The J segment lost 2 bases and the V segment lost 5 bases, leaving 5 bases of the junction unmatched. CDR3 length: 16 amino acids. CDR3 nucleotides: TGTGCCATCAGTAGGACTAGCGGGGAGGACACAGATACGCAGTATTTT. This gives the protein CAISRTSGEDTDTQYF.

This clone was seen more than once but under ten times. The chain uses TRBV27 and TRBJ1-1, with D perhaps matching TRBD1 (5 bases). Trimming pared 4 bases from V and 4 bases from J, leaving 10 bases between. Germline loops: CDR1 MNHEY, CDR2 SMNVEV (reference sequence). There are 13 residues in the CDR3. The CDR3 sequence is CASSSREGTEAFF. CDR3 DNA: TGTGCCAGCAGTTCCAGGGAAGGCACTGAAGCTTTCTTT.

This clone was seen only once. The V and J genes are TRBV6-5 and TRBJ1-1; D ambiguous. Germline CDR1 MNHEY, CDR2 SVGAGI. This CDR3 region has 13 residues. Trimming removed 2 bases at V and 5 bases at J, with 9 bases between. The CDR3 is CASSYRLHTEAFF. The CDR3 DNA is TGTGCCAGCAGTTACCGCTTACATACTGAAGCTTTCTTT.

This chain's CDR3 is CASSLPGGDRGFGYTF. CDR3 sequence (DNA): TGCGCCAGCAGTCTCCCGGGGGGGGACAGGGGTTTCGGCTACACCTTC. The chain links TRBV23-1 to TRBJ1-2; 10 positions agree with TRBD1. TRBV23-1 is classed as an ORF, of uncertain function. V shed 4 bases and J 8 bases; nucleotides not matched to a gene: 13. The CDR3 is 16 residues long.

This clone was seen more than once but under ten times. This sequence joins TRBV29-1 and TRBJ1-2; D is undetermined. The germline V gene has CDR1 SQVTM and CDR2 ANQGSEA. The CDR3 length is 15 residues. V lost 6 bases and J 0 bases, leaving 17 bases between the germline ends. CDR3: CSVSNLAGSNYGYTF. In DNA form, the CDR3 reads TGCAGCGTCTCCAACTTGGCCGGCTCTAACTATGGCTACACCTTC.

This clone was counted a single time. V gene TRBV7-9 combines with J gene TRBJ1-1, with D maybe TRBD1 (6 bases). V shed 0 bases and J shed 4 bases, with 15 bases lying between them. The V gene's germline CDR1 is SEHNR and CDR2 FQNEAQ (reference sequence). The CDR3 is 16 amino acids. CDR3 nucleotides: TGTGCCAGCAGCTTAGCGGGCAGGGGAGTCGGCACTGAAGCTTTCTTT. As protein: CASSLAGRGVGTEAFF.

This sequence joins TRBV29-1 and TRBJ1-1; weak D call: TRBD1 (5 bases). V lost 2 bases and J lost 1, with 8 bases in between. Germline V gene lookup returns CDR1 SQVTM and CDR2 ANQGSEA. The length of the CDR3 is 13 residues. The CDR3 DNA follows: TGCAGCGTTGAATCGGGGGGGAACACTGAAGCTTTCTTT. It is translated as CSVESGGNTEAFF.

The rearrangement joins TRBV13 to TRBJ1-5; 9 positions match TRBD1. CDR1 is PRHDT and CDR2 is FYEKMQ in the germline V gene (reference sequence). Losses at the gene ends were 4 bases for V and 2 bases for J; bases not matched to a gene: 3. The CDR3 is made up of 15 amino acids. The CDR3 bases are TGTGCCAGCAGCTGGGGACAGGGTGGCAATCAGCCCCAGCATTTT. Translated, it gives CASSWGQGGNQPQHF.

The genes are TRBV29-1 and TRBJ2-7, with 9 bases matching TRBD1. J lost 7 bases, V lost 1 base, and 5 bases had no gene match. The CDR3 length is 13 residues. Germline V gene sequence: CDR1 SQVTM, CDR2 ANQGSEA. This CDR3 is CSVEGTGAEEQYF. CDR3 coding DNA: TGCAGCGTTGAAGGGACAGGGGCTGAGGAGCAGTACTTC.

The J gene is TRBJ2-1, the V gene TRBV2; 10 bases match TRBD1. The germline V gene encodes CDR1 SNHLY and CDR2 FYNNEI. This CDR3 has 16 amino acids. V lost 6 bases, J lost 4 bases, and 9 bases stayed unmatched. CDR3: CASRNRTGGMYNEQFF. CDR3 bases: TGTGCCAGCAGGAACAGGACAGGGGGGATGTACAATGAGCAGTTCTTC.

Of note for this clone: The same CDR3 also results from other DNA sequences found in this sample. The V gene is TRBV29-1, the J gene TRBJ2-2; D may be TRBD2 (6 bases). The CDR3 runs 13 residues. Germline lookup yields CDR1 SQVTM and CDR2 ANQGSEA. The V end lost 5 bases, the J end lost 6 bases, and 13 bases lay between the germline ends. Written as DNA, the CDR3 is TGCAGCGTTCCAGGGACTGGTTCCGGGGAGCTGTTTTTT. It yields the protein CSVPGTGSGELFF.

In regard to this clone: At the DNA level, this CDR3 is encoded by other sequences in the same sample as well. The chain is built from TRBV29-1 and TRBJ2-2; D remains ambiguous. The CDR3 is made up of 10 amino acids. The V gene lost 6 bases and the J gene lost 5 bases, with 4 bases spanning the gap. Germline V gene lookup returns CDR1 SQVTM and CDR2 ANQGSEA. The CDR3 DNA follows: TGCAGCGTCGATACCGGGGAGCTGTTTTTT. This codes for CSVDTGELFF.

The genes are TRBV2 and TRBJ1-4; D is ambiguous. Between the trimmed V and J ends, which lost 5 bases and 5 bases, there was a span of 0 bases. This CDR3 has 10 residues. CDR1 is SNHLY, CDR2 FYNNEI, per germline. The CDR3 sequence is CASSNEKLFF. DNA for the CDR3: TGTGCCAGCAGTAATGAAAAACTGTTTTTT.

The CDR3 nucleotides read TGTGCCAGCAGTTTATTGGGGGACAGGGCCTACGAGCAGTACTTC. Protein sequence: CASSLLGDRAYEQYF. The chain couples TRBV27 to TRBJ2-7, with 9 nucleotides matching TRBD1. The CDR3 covers 15 residues. Germline-derived CDR1 and CDR2 are MNHEY and SMNVEV (reference sequence). J gave up 2 bases and V 1 base, and 3 bases lay outside the gene matches.

The rearrangement uses TRBV10-3 and TRBJ1-6; possible D gene TRBD1, 5 bases. This CDR3 contains 13 residues. Germline V gene sequence: CDR1 ENHRY, CDR2 SYGVKD. With 7 bases removed from V and 8 bases from J, the gap between germline ends came to 12 bases. CDR3 sequence: CAITRGGDSPLHF. Here the CDR3 DNA reads TGTGCCATCACCCGCGGAGGGGATTCACCCCTCCACTTT.

The rearrangement joins TRBV7-9 to TRBJ2-5; no definite D call. CDR3 length: 12 residues. The germline gives CDR1 SEHNR, CDR2 FQNEAQ (reference sequence). V was shortened by 3 bases and J by 8 bases, with 10 bases between the two germline ends. The CDR3 nucleotides read TGTGCCAGCAGCTTGGGGATGTTAACCCAGTACTTC. Protein product: CASSLGMLTQYF.

This chain links TRBV5-6 with TRBJ2-4; D may be TRBD1 or TRBD2 (5 bases each). V dropped 4 bases and J dropped 11 bases, with 19 bases sitting between them. This CDR3 region has 14 residues. CDR1 and CDR2 (germline): SGHDT, YYEEEE. CDR3 nucleotides: TGTGCCAGCAGCGAGGGGATAGATATAGATTTTCAGTACTTC. This sequence encodes CASSEGIDIDFQYF.